Below are 30 T cell receptor beta chains sequenced from a single sample in a study of blood T cells in healthy people across ages. Then a second PCR, running roughly 7 to 11 cycles, was carried out with a sample-barcoded 5' primer and a J-beta primer mix. TCRdb reanalysed the 5' RACE reads using MiXCR and keeps one entry per CDR3 protein. The sample contains about 720,000 distinct CDR3 sequences, roughly 25% of which appear only once. These data were also reused for a study on T cells of mothers and their children.

Sample: blood. Source of these receptors: a boy under 18 in good health.

The rearrangement links TRBV5-6 to TRBJ2-5; possibly TRBD1 for D (5 bases). The germline V and J ends were trimmed by 2 bases and 11 bases, with 22 bases remaining between them. Germline CDR1 SGHDT, CDR2 YYEEEE. The CDR3 length is 15 residues. CDR3: CASSFRQRSSYGQYF. CDR3 sequence (DNA): TGTGCCAGCAGCTTTCGACAGCGAAGCTCCTACGGGCAGTACTTC.

V is TRBV15 and J is TRBJ1-4; 7 bases line up with TRBD1. J gave up 5 bases and V 3 bases, and 3 bases lay outside the gene matches. The germline V gene encodes CDR1 LNHNV and CDR2 YYDKDF (reference sequence). This CDR3 comprises 14 residues. The chain's CDR3 is CATSRGQLNEKLFF. The CDR3 DNA follows: TGTGCCACCAGCAGGGGACAGCTAAATGAAAAACTGTTTTTT.

The chain carries TRBV28 and TRBJ1-2; TRBD1 is a possible D gene (6 bases). Germline CDR1 and CDR2: MDHEN and SYDVKM. Trimming left V 1 base short and J 9 bases short, with 18 bases between. This CDR3 is 15 amino acids long. The CDR3 DNA reads as TGTGCCAGCAGTTTATATACGGGACAACCTACCAGCTACACCTTC. It codes for CASSLYTGQPTSYTF.

The V gene is TRBV7-2, the J gene TRBJ2-3, with D perhaps matching TRBD2 (7 bases). Per the germline V gene, CDR1 is SGHTA and CDR2 is FQGNSA. V lost 4 bases, J lost 3 bases, and 20 bases lay in between. This CDR3 comprises 17 residues. Written as DNA, the CDR3 is TGTGCCAGCAGCTCCTCAGGGGCGCCGGGGGGAACAGATACGCAGTATTTT. This codes for CASSSSGAPGGTDTQYF.

V and J are TRBV27 and TRBJ2-1; D is unclear. CDR3 size: 14 residues. The germline V and J ends were trimmed by 5 bases and 6 bases, with 14 bases remaining between them. From germline, CDR1 is MNHEY and CDR2 SMNVEV (reference sequence). This chain's CDR3 is CASSHPTRPNEQFF. In DNA form, the CDR3 reads TGTGCCAGCAGTCACCCCACAAGGCCCAATGAGCAGTTCTTC.

This clonotype has more than one count but fewer than ten. The chain links TRBV28 to TRBJ1-1, with D possibly TRBD1 on 5 matching bases. This CDR3 has 13 residues. Looked up from germline, CDR1 is MDHEN and CDR2 is SYDVKM. V lost 3 bases, J lost 5 bases, and 10 bases lay in between. CDR3 protein: CASSLGVRTEAFF. CDR3 DNA: TGTGCCAGCAGTTTGGGGGTACGGACTGAAGCTTTCTTT.

This clonotype was detected many times. V is TRBV10-3 and J is TRBJ1-5; tentatively, D is TRBD1 (5 bases). V gave up 3 bases and J gave up 0 bases, with 9 bases separating them. The CDR3 extends over 15 amino acids. Germline V gene data show CDR1 as ENHRY and CDR2 as SYGVKD. CDR3 amino acids: CAISEQDDSNQPQHF. The CDR3 DNA follows: TGTGCCATCAGTGAACAGGATGATAGCAATCAGCCCCAGCATTTT.

In its sample, this clonotype was seen a few times. This rearrangement joins TRBV4-1 to TRBJ2-1; possibly TRBD2 for D (5 bases). Germline assignment: CDR1 MGHRA and CDR2 YSYEKL. Trimming cost V 7 bases and J 3 bases, with 13 bases left between them. This CDR3 region has 14 residues. The CDR3 region is CASTFHRDYNEQFF. In DNA form, the CDR3 reads TGCGCCAGCACCTTCCACCGGGACTACAATGAGCAGTTCTTC.

V and J are TRBV2 and TRBJ2-3; 10 bases agree with TRBD1. J was trimmed by 5 bases and V by 6 bases; bases with no gene match: 5. CDR1 is SNHLY and CDR2 is FYNNEI in the germline V gene. The CDR3 covers 14 residues. This CDR3 reads CASRGDRGRDTQYF. CDR3 in DNA: TGTGCCAGCAGAGGCGACAGGGGGCGAGATACGCAGTATTTT.

This clonotype was seen more than once but under ten times. The chain uses TRBV4-3 and TRBJ1-2; a possible D gene is TRBD1 (6 bases). CDR3 size: 15 residues. The V end lost 0 bases, the J end lost 6 bases, and 14 bases lay between the germline ends. The germline gives CDR1 LGHNA, CDR2 YSLEER. CDR3 sequence reads: CASSQDWGPEDGYTF. The CDR3, as DNA: TGCGCCAGCAGCCAAGATTGGGGGCCAGAAGATGGCTACACCTTC.

The chain has TRBV7-9 and TRBJ2-3; D perhaps matches TRBD2 (6 bases). CDR1 and CDR2 from the germline V gene are SEHNR and FQNEAQ (reference sequence). The length of the CDR3 is 17 residues. V gave up 0 bases and J gave up 2 bases, with 15 bases separating them. The CDR3 is CASSLAYGGAPTDTQYF. The CDR3 DNA follows: TGTGCCAGCAGCTTAGCGTACGGAGGGGCGCCCACAGATACGCAGTATTTT. The full variable domain, its missing parts supplied by reference TRBV7-9 and TRBJ2-3, is DTGVSQNPRHKITKRGQNVTFRCDPISEHNRLYWYRQTLGQGPEFLTYFQNEAQLEKSRLLSDRFSAERPKGSFSTLEIQRTEQGDSAMYLCASSLAYGGAPTDTQYFGPGTRLTVL.

The chain joins TRBV2 to TRBJ1-1, with 7 bases lining up with TRBD1. V was pared by 7 bases and J by 1 base, with 9 bases of the junction left unmatched. Germline assignment: CDR1 SNHLY and CDR2 FYNNEI. This CDR3 spans 15 amino acids. Written as DNA, the CDR3 is TGTGCCAGCACGAGACAAGACAGGGAGAACACTGAAGCTTTCTTT. This sequence encodes CASTRQDRENTEAFF. Variable domain in full (rest from reference TRBV2 and TRBJ1-1): EPEVTQTPSHQVTQMGQEVILRCVPISNHLYFYWYRQILGQKVEFLVSFYNNEISEKSEIFDDQFSVERPDGSNFTLKIRSTKLEDSAMYFCASTRQDRENTEAFFGQGTRLTVV.

The CDR3 region has the DNA TGTGCCAGTAGTATCGGACAGGGGGCCTTTGGGGAGCAGTACTTC. It encodes CASSIGQGAFGEQYF. V is TRBV19 and J is TRBJ2-7; 11 positions agree with TRBD1. Germline trimming cut 3 bases from V and 7 bases from J; bases unmatched to any gene: 8. CDR1 is LNHDA and CDR2 is SQIVND in the germline V gene (reference sequence). The CDR3 totals 15 residues.

This clonotype has a handful of counts. The chain employs TRBV6-2 or TRBV6-3 and TRBJ2-5, with 9 positions matching TRBD1. The J call is uncertain, as TRBJ2-1 better fits the DNA end. Germline V lookup: CDR1 MNHEY, CDR2 SVGEGT. There are 15 residues in the CDR3. The CDR3 nucleotides read TGTGCCAGCAGCCCGACAGGGGGTATACTGGATGAGCAGTTCTTC. Protein: CASSPTGGILDEQFF.

The chain employs TRBV12-3 or TRBV12-4 and TRBJ2-7, with D possibly matching TRBD1 (6 bases). The V end lost 5 bases, the J end lost 10 bases, and 18 bases lay between the germline ends. This CDR3 is 13 amino acids long. CDR3 in DNA: TGTGCCAGCAGTACCCAAGCCACAGGGTCCCAGTACTTC. It translates to CASSTQATGSQYF.

Only a few counts were recorded for this clonotype. The gene calls are TRBV7-3 and TRBJ1-1; 9 bases fit TRBD1. The CDR3 sequence is 13 residues long. From germline, CDR1 is SGHTA and CDR2 FQGTGA. V shed 5 bases, J shed 6 bases, and the junction held 4 bases outside the gene matches. The CDR3 loop reads CASSIQGAAEAFF. In nucleotides, the CDR3 is TGTGCCAGCAGCATACAGGGGGCTGCTGAAGCTTTCTTT.

This clonotype was counted at least ten times. The chain uses TRBV7-8 and TRBJ2-1; the D gene could be TRBD1 or TRBD2 (5 bases each). The V end was cut by 4 bases, the J end by 2 bases, with 12 bases between. The CDR3 sequence is 15 residues long. CDR1 and CDR2 from the germline V gene are SGHVS and FQNEAQ. DNA of the CDR3: TGTGCCAGCAGCTCCCCCGGGACGACCTACAATGAGCAGTTCTTC. Its protein is CASSSPGTTYNEQFF.

The chain uses TRBV14 and TRBJ2-1; D possibly uses TRBD1 or TRBD2 (6 bases each). V was trimmed by 0 bases and J by 0 bases, leaving 9 bases between them. Germline CDR1 is SGHDN and CDR2 is FVKESK. The CDR3 is 16 residues long. The CDR3 nucleotides are TGTGCCAGCAGCCAAGATAGGGGGGTCTCCTACAATGAGCAGTTCTTC. This codes for CASSQDRGVSYNEQFF.

The table lists this clonotype with a count of one. The chain combines TRBV12-3 or TRBV12-4 with TRBJ2-3; 12 bases are shared with TRBD2. The CDR3 is 16 amino acids. Trimming took 4 bases from V and 3 from J; bases not matched to a gene: 5. CDR3 coding DNA: TGTGCCAGCAGTTCCGTGACTAGCGGGAGAACAGATACGCAGTATTTT. Its translation: CASSSVTSGRTDTQYF.

V and J are TRBV27 and TRBJ2-5, with a possible D match to TRBD1 (6 bases). The assigned J gene may be wrong: the sequence end matches TRBJ2-7 better. The CDR3 extends over 15 amino acids. The germline V gene encodes CDR1 MNHEY and CDR2 SMNVEV (reference sequence). The CDR3 bases are TGTGCCAGCAGTCGTCTCAGGGGCCTCTCCTACGAGCAGTACTTC. It encodes CASSRLRGLSYEQYF.

This chain uses TRBV28 with TRBJ2-6; D call uncertain. CDR1 and CDR2 (germline): MDHEN, SYDVKM. The CDR3 contains 16 residues. V gave up 7 bases and J gave up 0 bases, with 13 bases separating them. The CDR3 reads CASTLGFHSGANVLTF. Written as DNA, the CDR3 is TGTGCCAGCACCTTGGGGTTCCACTCTGGGGCCAACGTCCTGACTTTC.

The chain couples TRBV12-3 or TRBV12-4 to TRBJ1-2, with a weak D call TRBD1 (6 bases). The V end lost 8 bases, the J end lost 3 bases, and 13 bases lay between the germline ends. This CDR3 is 13 amino acids long. In DNA, the CDR3 is TGTGCCAGCGGGGATTCAGGGGACTATGGCTACACCTTC. The encoded protein is CASGDSGDYGYTF.

This clonotype came up a few times. The rearrangement joins TRBV28 to TRBJ2-2, with 7 bases fitting TRBD2. Looked up from germline, CDR1 is MDHEN and CDR2 is SYDVKM. This CDR3 has 15 residues. The J segment lost 1 base and the V segment lost 7 bases, leaving 6 bases of the junction unmatched. DNA for the CDR3: TGTGCCAGCACCTCGGGAGGCCGGAACACCGGGGAGCTGTTTTTT. It yields the protein CASTSGGRNTGELFF.

In this sample, this clonotype turned up a few times. V gene TRBV5-1 combines with J gene TRBJ1-5; 10 positions match TRBD1. CDR3 length: 15 residues. Germline V gene data show CDR1 as SGHRS and CDR2 as YFSETQ. After removal of 3 bases from V and 7 bases from J, the junction contained 7 bases not matched to a gene. CDR3: CASSSGQGIGQPQHF. The CDR3 DNA reads as TGCGCCAGCAGCTCGGGACAGGGGATCGGACAGCCCCAGCATTTT.

The chain uses TRBV4-3 and TRBJ2-5; D ambiguous. Gene TRBJ2-7 matches the end of the DNA better, so the J call may be wrong. The CDR3 sequence is 13 residues long. Germline V gene data show CDR1 as LGHNA and CDR2 as YSLEER. CDR3 nucleotides: TGCGCCAGCAGCCAAGATTCATATTCCGAGCAGTACTTC. This translates into CASSQDSYSEQYF.

This clonotype was counted between two and nine times. The genes are TRBV19 and TRBJ2-5; no clear D. Germline V gives CDR1 LNHDA, CDR2 SQIVND (reference sequence). This CDR3 contains 14 residues. V lost 3 bases to trimming and J lost 4 bases, with 12 bases between them. The CDR3 nucleotides read TGTGCCAGTAGTATCGGCCCCCTCGGAGAGACCCAGTACTTC. This sequence encodes CASSIGPLGETQYF.

This clonotype was seen a few times. This chain uses TRBV7-2 with TRBJ2-3; D gene uncertain. CDR1 is SGHTA and CDR2 is FQGNSA in the germline V gene. V lost 1 base to trimming and J lost 4 bases, with 9 bases between them. This CDR3 region has 14 residues. The CDR3 protein is CASSLVGLPDTQYF. The DNA of the CDR3 is TGTGCCAGCAGCTTAGTTGGCCTTCCAGATACGCAGTATTTT.

The chain recombines TRBV9 with TRBJ2-7, with TRBD2 matching over 8 bases. V gave up 2 bases and J gave up 6 bases; unmatched junction bases: 7. Germline loops: CDR1 SGDLS, CDR2 YYNGEE. The CDR3 consists of 14 residues. CDR3: CASSVGTSALEQYF. CDR3 coding DNA: TGTGCCAGCAGCGTTGGGACTAGTGCCCTCGAGCAGTACTTC.

The rearrangement uses TRBV20-1 and TRBJ1-6; D perhaps matches TRBD1 (5 bases). The V end lost 5 bases, the J end lost 7 bases, and 9 bases lay between the germline ends. The CDR3 has 12 amino acids. Germline-derived CDR1 and CDR2 are DFQATT and SNEGSKA (reference sequence). The chain's CDR3 is CSAPKGNSPLHF. CDR3 nucleotides: TGCAGTGCTCCAAAGGGGAATTCACCCCTCCACTTT.

The rearrangement joins TRBV4-3 to TRBJ1-4; TRBD1 is a possible D gene (6 bases). This CDR3 has 13 amino acids. Trimming took 4 bases from V and 8 from J, leaving 11 bases between them. From germline, CDR1 is LGHNA and CDR2 YSLEER. Here the CDR3 DNA reads TGCGCCAGCAGCCGCGGACAGAGGGAAAAACTGTTTTTT. Protein: CASSRGQREKLFF.